Listed below are T cell receptor beta chains from one sample, sequenced in a study of T-cell memory formation after mild COVID-19. TCRdb re-derived calls from the 5' RACE reads in MiXCR, one entry per CDR3 protein. Of about 310,000 distinct CDR3 sequences in the sample, roughly 15% were seen once. Sequenced input: PBMCs or a T cell subset sorted from them (not recorded which). The receptors originated from a young man who had mild COVID-19 (a few samples of this study predate the infection). Cell type and time point are not known. Both conserved end residues are part of each CDR3. D genes are given only for firm matches. Not all rows give a size; the values are once, few, many and, for expanded clones, a class.

cdr3_nt cdr3_aa j_call d_call v_call clone_size
TGCGCCAGCAGCCAACAGACTACTTCTAGCACAGATACGCAGTATTTT CASSQQTTSSTDTQYF TRBJ2-3 . TRBV4-3 few
TGCGCCAGCAGGAAGACTATGAGGCAACAAGAGACCCAGTACTTC CASRKTMRQQETQYF TRBJ2-5 . TRBV4-1 .
TGTGCCAGCAGTTACTCGGCAGATAGCGGGGACACAGATACGCAGTATTTT CASSYSADSGDTDTQYF TRBJ2-3 TRBD2 TRBV6-2/TRBV6-3 .
TGCAGTGCTCTCGGGACAGGGACGTCACAGAGTGAAAAACTGTTTTTT CSALGTGTSQSEKLFF TRBJ1-4 TRBD1 TRBV20-1 .
TGTGCCTGGAGTGCGGGACAGGGGTTGGAATCACCCCTCCACTTT CAWSAGQGLESPLHF TRBJ1-6 TRBD1 TRBV30 .
TGTGCCATCAGTGAGACTCGGGAGGTGGAGACCCAGTACTTC CAISETREVETQYF TRBJ2-5 TRBD2 TRBV10-3 .
TGTGCCAGCAGCTATCCATGGGGGAAGGATGAAGCTTTCTTT CASSYPWGKDEAFF TRBJ1-1 . TRBV3-1 .
TGTGCCAGCAGCTCCCTAGGAGGGGCCTCCTACGAGCAGTACTTC CASSSLGGASYEQYF TRBJ2-7 . TRBV7-2 .
TGTGCCAGCAGTTTAGCGTCAGGGTCACCCCTCCACTTT CASSLASGSPLHF TRBJ1-6 . TRBV12-3/TRBV12-4 .
TGTGCCAGCAGCTTAGCCAGGGAGGGTACGCAGTATTTT CASSLAREGTQYF TRBJ2-3 TRBD2 TRBV7-2 few
TGCGCCAGCAGTGAACGAGTAGGAGAGACCCAGTACTTC CASSERVGETQYF TRBJ2-5 . TRBV10-1 .
TGTGCCAGCAGTCGCCCGGGACTAATGTTAAAAGAGACCCAGTACTTC CASSRPGLMLKETQYF TRBJ2-5 TRBD2 TRBV12-3/TRBV12-4 .
TGCGCCAGCAGCTTGGTGACTAACCGAATCCCCACCGGGGAGCTGTTTTTT CASSLVTNRIPTGELFF TRBJ2-2 . TRBV5-1 .
TGTGCCTGGGGACCTAGCAATCAGCCCCAGCATTTT CAWGPSNQPQHF TRBJ1-5 . TRBV30 few
TGTGCCAGCAGCCCCCGGGGACTCTCTGGAAACACCATATATTTT CASSPRGLSGNTIYF TRBJ1-3 . TRBV6-5 few
TGTGCCAGCAGTTACTCCCCCGGCGCCATTGCGGGAGAGACCCAGTACTTC CASSYSPGAIAGETQYF TRBJ2-5 . TRBV6-5 .
TGTGCCAGCAGTTTGGGTTCCGGGCTAGCGGGGGTCACAGATACGCAGTATTTT CASSLGSGLAGVTDTQYF TRBJ2-3 TRBD2 TRBV28 few
TGTGCCAGCAGTTCCGGCGGCTCACCCCTCCACTTT CASSSGGSPLHF TRBJ1-6 . TRBV13 .
TGCAGCCCTGACTCGGATTTCGACTATGGCTACACCTTC CSPDSDFDYGYTF TRBJ1-2 . TRBV20-1 many
TGTGCCAGCAGCTTAACTGTGGATCAGCCCCAGCATTTT CASSLTVDQPQHF TRBJ1-5 . TRBV7-8 few
TGCGCCAGCAGCTACTCCGGGACAGGGGCCTACAATGAGCAGTTCTTC CASSYSGTGAYNEQFF TRBJ2-1 TRBD1 TRBV5-1 .
TGCGCCAGCAGGGTCGTAGATCGGGAGCCCCAGCATTTT CASRVVDREPQHF TRBJ1-5 . TRBV5-1 few
TGTGCCTGGAGTGTACTATGGGGAAGCTACGAGCAGTACTTC CAWSVLWGSYEQYF TRBJ2-7 . TRBV30 few
TGTGCCAGCAGCTTGGAGTTGACAGGGGGTCACATTCAGTACTTC CASSLELTGGHIQYF TRBJ2-4 TRBD1 TRBV5-6 .
TGTGCCAGCAGTACGACCGAGGAACGCAATCAGCCCCAGCATTTT CASSTTEERNQPQHF TRBJ1-5 . TRBV6-5 few
TGCAGCTCCCGAGACTACAATGAGCAGTTCTTC CSSRDYNEQFF TRBJ2-1 . TRBV29-1 .
TGTGCCAGCAGCCAAAGACAGGGAGGGGATACGCAGTATTTT CASSQRQGGDTQYF TRBJ2-3 . TRBV7-2 many
TGTGCCAGCTCACCTCCAGGGGACTTCTACAATGAGCAGTTCTTC CASSPPGDFYNEQFF TRBJ2-1 . TRBV18 .
TGTGCCAGCAGGGGACGAGCTGTTGGCTACACCTTC CASRGRAVGYTF TRBJ1-2 . TRBV2 many
TGTGCCAGCAGCCCAACGGGACGGGCTAACTATGGCTACACCTTC CASSPTGRANYGYTF TRBJ1-2 . TRBV7-2 many
TGTGCCAGCAGTTACTCGGGACTAGGGGACGAGCAGTTCTTC CASSYSGLGDEQFF TRBJ2-1 TRBD2 TRBV6-5 few
TGTGCCAGCAGTAACACGGCCATGGGGACCCAGTACTTC CASSNTAMGTQYF TRBJ2-5 . TRBV6-1 .
TGCGCCAGCATCCCCCCAGCGGGGGCCGGAGATACGCAGTATTTT CASIPPAGAGDTQYF TRBJ2-3 TRBD2 TRBV5-1 .
TGTGCCAGCAGCTTAGCGAGGTACGGTGGCACTGAAGCTTTCTTT CASSLARYGGTEAFF TRBJ1-1 . TRBV7-9 .
TGTGCCACCAGCTTTCAAGAGACCCAGTACTTC CATSFQETQYF TRBJ2-5 . TRBV15 few
TGTGCCAGCAGCCCCAGGGGCTTCGGATTGGGTTCTGGCTACACCTTC CASSPRGFGLGSGYTF TRBJ1-2 . TRBV6-5 .
TGTGCCAGCAGTACGGACTCGACTAGCACAGATACGCAGTATTTT CASSTDSTSTDTQYF TRBJ2-3 . TRBV6-5 .
TGTGCCAGCAGCTCCGACAGGGCCGAGGGAGCTTTCTTT CASSSDRAEGAFF TRBJ1-1 TRBD1 TRBV7-3 .
TGCGCCAGCAGCCAAGATGGTCGGGGCAGGGAGGAGACCCAGTACTTC CASSQDGRGREETQYF TRBJ2-5 . TRBV4-3 many
TGCAGTGCTATAAAAGAGACCCAGTACTTC CSAIKETQYF TRBJ2-5 . TRBV20-1 few
TGTGCCAGCAGCTTAGCGGGACAGGGGGTCGCAGATACGCAGTATTTT CASSLAGQGVADTQYF TRBJ2-3 TRBD1 TRBV7-2 .
TGTGCCAGCAGCCTGTTGGGGGGGGGCAATGAGCAGTTCTTC CASSLLGGGNEQFF TRBJ2-1 TRBD2 TRBV6-6 .
TGCAGTGCTCGGGCGTTGAGCGGGGGGGCCGTAGAGGAGACCCAGTACTTC CSARALSGGAVEETQYF TRBJ2-5 TRBD2 TRBV20-1 .
TGCGCCAGCAGCCAACAACAGGGGGCTGGAGAAGAACTGTTTTTT CASSQQQGAGEELFF TRBJ1-4 TRBD1 TRBV4-3 .
TGTGCCAGCAGCACCACCGGGACAGGGTCACAGCCCCAGCATTTT CASSTTGTGSQPQHF TRBJ1-5 TRBD1 TRBV7-9 .
TGTGCCAGCAGCTTAGATGGCGGGAATCAGCCCCAGCATTTT CASSLDGGNQPQHF TRBJ1-5 . TRBV11-2 many
TGCGCCAGCAGTGAGGGGACTAGCGGGGGGGGCACAGATACGCAGTATTTT CASSEGTSGGGTDTQYF TRBJ2-3 TRBD2 TRBV10-2 .
TGCAGTGCTTCCCCCGGGATCCATACGCAGTATTTT CSASPGIHTQYF TRBJ2-3 . TRBV20-1 few
TGTGCCAGCAGTTTCTCGGACGGCAATCAGCCCCAGCATTTT CASSFSDGNQPQHF TRBJ1-5 . TRBV12-3/TRBV12-4 few